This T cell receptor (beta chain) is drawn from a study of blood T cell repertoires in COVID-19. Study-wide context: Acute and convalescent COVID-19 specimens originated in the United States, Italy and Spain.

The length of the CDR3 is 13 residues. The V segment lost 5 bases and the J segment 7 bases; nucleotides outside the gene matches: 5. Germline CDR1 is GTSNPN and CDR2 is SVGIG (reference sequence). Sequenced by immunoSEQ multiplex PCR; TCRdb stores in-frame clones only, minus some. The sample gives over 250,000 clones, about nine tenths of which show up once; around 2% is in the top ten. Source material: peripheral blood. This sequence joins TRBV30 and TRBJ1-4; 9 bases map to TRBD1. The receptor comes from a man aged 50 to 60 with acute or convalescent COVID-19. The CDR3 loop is CAWGTGGGEKLFF. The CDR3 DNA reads TGTGCCTGGGGTACAGGGGGCGGTGAAAAACTGTTTTTT. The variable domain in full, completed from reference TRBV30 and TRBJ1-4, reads SQTIHQWPATLVQPVGSPLSLECTVEGTSNPNLYWYRQAAGRGLQLLFYSVGIGQISSEVPQNLSASRPQDRQFILSSKKLLLSDSGFYLCAWGTGGGEKLFFGSGTQLSVL.